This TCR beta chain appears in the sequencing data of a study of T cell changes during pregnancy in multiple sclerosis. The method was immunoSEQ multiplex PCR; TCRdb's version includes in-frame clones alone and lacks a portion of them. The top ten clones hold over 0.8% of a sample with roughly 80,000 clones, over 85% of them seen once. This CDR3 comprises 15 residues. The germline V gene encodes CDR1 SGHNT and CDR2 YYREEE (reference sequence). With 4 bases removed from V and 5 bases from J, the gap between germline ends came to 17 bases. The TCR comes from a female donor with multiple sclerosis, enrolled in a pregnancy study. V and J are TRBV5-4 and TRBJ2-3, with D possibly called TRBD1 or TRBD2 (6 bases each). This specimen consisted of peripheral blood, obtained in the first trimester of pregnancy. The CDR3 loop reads CASSLGGGGRDTQYF. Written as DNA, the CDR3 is TGTGCCAGCAGCCTGGGGGGCGGAGGGCGAGATACGCAGTATTTT.